This is a list of T cell receptor beta chains from one sample in a study of T-cell reconstitution after alpha-beta-depleted transplantation in children. TCRdb ran MiXCR on the PCR reads and lists one entry per CDR3 protein. The data contain around 200,000 distinct CDR3 sequences, roughly 8.3% of them singletons. This specimen consisted of PBMCs, mostly from graft donor cells, obtained 360 days after TCRalphabeta/CD19-depleted stem cell transplant. These receptors originate from a male patient aged 2 to 9 who had a stem cell transplant for acute myeloid leukemia, so the T cells may come from the graft donor. CDR3s include the opening cysteine and the closing phenylalanine or tryptophan.

V gene: TRBV5-1
CDR3 protein: CASSSAGSGSPLHF

V gene: TRBV15
CDR3 protein: CATSAGLAGDNEQFF

V gene: TRBV7-2
CDR3 protein: CASSQWGGRPKETQYF

V gene: TRBV10-3
CDR3 protein: CAITPGTDVGNGYTF

V gene: TRBV29-1
CDR3 protein: CSYSFGETQYF

V gene: TRBV13
CDR3 protein: CASSPDRDYNEQFF

V gene: TRBV7-9
CDR3 protein: CASSLPEGLMNTEAFF

V gene: TRBV4-2
CDR3 protein: CASSQDSGLYEQYF

V gene: TRBV11-2
CDR3 protein: CASSYLPRGRTDTQYF

V gene: TRBV20-1
CDR3 protein: CSAGDSITSEAFF

V gene: TRBV4-3
CDR3 protein: CASSQDRAHSYEQYF

V gene: TRBV20-1
CDR3 protein: CSASPANTGELFF

V gene: TRBV9
CDR3 protein: CASSVGWGNYNEQFF

V gene: TRBV12-3/TRBV12-4
CDR3 protein: CASSLWGADTQYF

V gene: TRBV12-3/TRBV12-4
CDR3 protein: CASSPRENTGELFF

V gene: TRBV12-3/TRBV12-4
CDR3 protein: CASSSNGQYTGELFF

V gene: TRBV20-1
CDR3 protein: CSPHDGGNGYTF

V gene: TRBV20-1
CDR3 protein: CSARGQGSPHYTQYF

V gene: TRBV12-3/TRBV12-4
CDR3 protein: CASSLTRESQFF

V gene: TRBV6-5
CDR3 protein: CASSPTSGAWYEQYF

V gene: TRBV28
CDR3 protein: CATDGSSYEQYF

V gene: TRBV10-3
CDR3 protein: CAIWEGVLSYGYTF

V gene: TRBV10-3
CDR3 protein: CAISRTADTQYF

V gene: TRBV5-5
CDR3 protein: CASSLVADNYEQYF

V gene: TRBV30
CDR3 protein: CAWSGLAGGNEQFF

V gene: TRBV27
CDR3 protein: CASRPSPGTDETQYF

V gene: TRBV4-2
CDR3 protein: CASSQVSKADEQYF

V gene: TRBV4-2
CDR3 protein: CASSQRLDSYNEQFF

V gene: TRBV29-1
CDR3 protein: CSVGTMSYEQYF

V gene: TRBV27
CDR3 protein: CATGTKINEQFF